Listed here is a single TCR beta chain. Its target is not known. This sample was taken from a study of cytomegalovirus exposure and HLA in healthy donors. Study-wide findings and caveats: In an earlier analysis, in 620 or so donors, most V segments appeared productive either ~87% or ~30% of the time. DRB1 showed the most TCR associations and HLA-C the fewest in a later analysis, as rates varied by HLA locus.

13 Jbeta primers and 60 Vbeta primers were used for the PCR. Clones were read by immunoSEQ multiplex PCR, and TCRdb kept only the in-frame ones, dropping some. The repertoire holds around 84,000 clones, with around 82% as singletons. The V gene's germline CDR1 is MNHNS and CDR2 SASEGT. V shed 8 bases and J shed 8 bases, with 22 bases lying between them. There are 15 residues in the CDR3. The sequence came from a man aged 50 to 60 in good health and CMV-seronegative. What was sequenced was PBMCs. The genes are TRBV6-1 and TRBJ1-5; TRBD1 is a possible D gene (5 bases). The CDR3 loop is CASGRGRGALEPQHF. CDR3 in DNA: TGTGCCAGCGGGAGGGGCCGAGGTGCTCTCGAGCCCCAGCATTTT.